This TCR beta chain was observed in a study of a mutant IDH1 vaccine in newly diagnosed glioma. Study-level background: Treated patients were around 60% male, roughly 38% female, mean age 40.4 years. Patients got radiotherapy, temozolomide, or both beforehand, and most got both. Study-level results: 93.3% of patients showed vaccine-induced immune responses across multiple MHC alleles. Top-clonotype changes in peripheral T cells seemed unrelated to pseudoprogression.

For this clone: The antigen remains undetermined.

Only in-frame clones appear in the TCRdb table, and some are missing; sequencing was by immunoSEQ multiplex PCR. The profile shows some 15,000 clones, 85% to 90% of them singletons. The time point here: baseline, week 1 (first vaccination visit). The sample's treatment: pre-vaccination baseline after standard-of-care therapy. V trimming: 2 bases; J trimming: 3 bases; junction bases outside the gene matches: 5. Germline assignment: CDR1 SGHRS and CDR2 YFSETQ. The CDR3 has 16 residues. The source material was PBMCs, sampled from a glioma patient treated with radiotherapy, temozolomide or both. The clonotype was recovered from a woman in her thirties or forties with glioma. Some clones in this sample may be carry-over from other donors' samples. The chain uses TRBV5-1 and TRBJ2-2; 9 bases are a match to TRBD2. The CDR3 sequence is CASSFLAGTYTGELFF. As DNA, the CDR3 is TGCGCCAGCAGCTTCCTAGCGGGGACTTACACCGGGGAGCTGTTTTTT.